This TCR beta chain was documented in a study of cytomegalovirus exposure and HLA in healthy donors. General study findings and limits: Earlier results showed most TCR beta V segments being productive about 87% or about 30% of the time. Usually a TCR sequence was rare, but some public TCRs were found in many donors. Researchers had no immune exposure information except CMV serostatus available.

CDR3 size: 18 residues. Both 60 Vbeta primers and 13 Jbeta primers went into the PCR. Per the original data handling: Approximately 11 million of some 80 million unique TCR beta chains were shared, per a later count. Measured with immunoSEQ multiplex PCR; TCRdb has only the in-frame clones, and not every one. V and J calls and clone size are as listed in that table; D and trimming were resolved from the DNA. This sample carries 150,000 to 200,000 clones, 81% of them seen once, and the ten largest clones take over 2%. This clone has a handful of counts. Its specificity is unknown. The sequence was collected from a woman in her thirties in good health and CMV-seronegative. The sample taken for sequencing was PBMCs. The J gene is TRBJ2-3, the V gene TRBV21-1; TRBD2 is the table's D call and was not checked against the DNA. TRBV21-1 is classified as a pseudogene. The chain's CDR3 is CASRLKRIQALGTDTQYF. CDR3 bases: TGTGCCAGCAGGCTTAAGCGGATCCAAGCCCTGGGCACAGATACGCAGTATTTT.